This T cell receptor beta chain was profiled in a study of T cells in localized non-small cell lung cancer. The assay was immunoSEQ multiplex PCR, and TCRdb's table has in-frame clones only and misses some. The sample holds 40,000 to 60,000 clones; around 84% are singletons and the top ten take about a sixth. V lost 0 bases to trimming and J lost 4 bases, with 4 bases between them. The CDR3 runs to 13 residues. Germline values: CDR1 SGHRS, CDR2 YFSETQ. This TCR was sampled from a female donor with stage II lung adenocarcinoma. This material consisted of PBMCs, taken before any cancer treatment. The chain is built from TRBV5-1 and TRBJ2-2; D call uncertain. The CDR3 nucleotides are TGCGCCAGCAGCTTGGCCAGCACCGGGGAGCTGTTTTTT. It encodes CASSLASTGELFF.